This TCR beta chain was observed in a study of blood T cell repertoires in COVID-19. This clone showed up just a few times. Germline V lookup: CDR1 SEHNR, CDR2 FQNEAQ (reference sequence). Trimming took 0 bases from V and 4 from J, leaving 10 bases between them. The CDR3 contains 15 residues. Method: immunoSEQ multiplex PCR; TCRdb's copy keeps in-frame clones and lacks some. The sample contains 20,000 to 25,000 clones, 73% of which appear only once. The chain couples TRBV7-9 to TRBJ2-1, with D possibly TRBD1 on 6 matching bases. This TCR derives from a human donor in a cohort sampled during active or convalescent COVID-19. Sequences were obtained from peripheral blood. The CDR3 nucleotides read TGTGCCAGCAGCTTAGCAGGGACACCTTACAATGAGCAGTTCTTC. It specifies CASSLAGTPYNEQFF.